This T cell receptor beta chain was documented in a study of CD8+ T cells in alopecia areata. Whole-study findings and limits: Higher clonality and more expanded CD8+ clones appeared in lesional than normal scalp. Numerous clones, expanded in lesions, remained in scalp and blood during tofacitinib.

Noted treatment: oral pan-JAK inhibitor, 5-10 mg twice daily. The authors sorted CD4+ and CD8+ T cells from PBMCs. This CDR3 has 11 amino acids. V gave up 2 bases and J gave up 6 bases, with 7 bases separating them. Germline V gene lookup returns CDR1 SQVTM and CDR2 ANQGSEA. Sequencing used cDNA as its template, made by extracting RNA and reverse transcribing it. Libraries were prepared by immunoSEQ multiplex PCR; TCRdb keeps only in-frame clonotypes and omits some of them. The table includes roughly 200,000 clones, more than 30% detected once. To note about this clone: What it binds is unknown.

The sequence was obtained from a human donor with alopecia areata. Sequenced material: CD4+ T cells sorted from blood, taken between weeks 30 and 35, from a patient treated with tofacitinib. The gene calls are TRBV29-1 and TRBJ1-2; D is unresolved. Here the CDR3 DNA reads TGCAGCGTTGAATCGGGGAATGGCTACACCTTC. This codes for CSVESGNGYTF.